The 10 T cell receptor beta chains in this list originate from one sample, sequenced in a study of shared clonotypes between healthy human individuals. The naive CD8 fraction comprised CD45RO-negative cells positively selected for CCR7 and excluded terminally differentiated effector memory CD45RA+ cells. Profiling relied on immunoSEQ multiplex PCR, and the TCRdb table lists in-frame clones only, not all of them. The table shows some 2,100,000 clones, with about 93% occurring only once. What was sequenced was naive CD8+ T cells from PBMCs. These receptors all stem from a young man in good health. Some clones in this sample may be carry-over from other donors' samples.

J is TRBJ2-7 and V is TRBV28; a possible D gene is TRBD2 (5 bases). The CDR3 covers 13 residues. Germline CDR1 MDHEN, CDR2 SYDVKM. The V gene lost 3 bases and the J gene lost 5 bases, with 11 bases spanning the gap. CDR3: CASSFMEAHEQYF. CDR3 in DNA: TGTGCCAGCAGTTTCATGGAGGCCCACGAGCAGTACTTC.

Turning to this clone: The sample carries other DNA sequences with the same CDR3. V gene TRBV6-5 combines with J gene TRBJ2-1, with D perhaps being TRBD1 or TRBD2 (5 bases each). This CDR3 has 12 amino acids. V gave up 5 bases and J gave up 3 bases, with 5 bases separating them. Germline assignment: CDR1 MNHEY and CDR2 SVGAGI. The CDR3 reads CASSGGYNEQFF. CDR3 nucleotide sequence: TGTGCCAGCAGTGGGGGCTACAATGAGCAGTTCTTC.

The CDR3: CASTNGPGQGVNEQFF. As DNA, the CDR3 is TGTGCCAGCACCAATGGGCCCGGACAGGGGGTGAATGAGCAGTTCTTC. This chain uses TRBV27 with TRBJ2-1, with 10 positions matching TRBD1. After removal of 7 bases from V and 7 bases from J, the junction contained 13 bases not matched to a gene. The germline gives CDR1 MNHEY, CDR2 SMNVEV (reference sequence). The CDR3 contains 16 residues.

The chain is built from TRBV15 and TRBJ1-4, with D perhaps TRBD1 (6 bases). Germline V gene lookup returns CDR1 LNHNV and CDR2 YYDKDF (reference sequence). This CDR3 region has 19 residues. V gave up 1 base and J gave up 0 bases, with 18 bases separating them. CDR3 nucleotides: TGTGCCACCAGCAGAGTCAGGGGCAGGGAGATTGCAACTAATGAAAAACTGTTTTTT. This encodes CATSRVRGREIATNEKLFF.

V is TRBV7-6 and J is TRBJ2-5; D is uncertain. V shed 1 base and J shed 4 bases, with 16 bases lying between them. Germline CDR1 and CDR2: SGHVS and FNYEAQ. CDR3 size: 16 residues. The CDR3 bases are TGTGCCAGCAGCTTAGGCCTATGGTCCGTTCGAGAGACCCAGTACTTC. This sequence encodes CASSLGLWSVRETQYF.

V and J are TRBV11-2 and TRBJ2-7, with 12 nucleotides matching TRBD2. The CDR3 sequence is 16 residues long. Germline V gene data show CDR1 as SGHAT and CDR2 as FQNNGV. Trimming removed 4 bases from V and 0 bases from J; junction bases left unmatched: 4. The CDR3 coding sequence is TGTGCCAGCAGCTCACCTAGCGGGGGGGTCTCCTACGAGCAGTACTTC. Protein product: CASSSPSGGVSYEQYF. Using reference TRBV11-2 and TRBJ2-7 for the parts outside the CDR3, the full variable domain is EAGVAQSPRYKIIEKRQSVAFWCNPISGHATLYWYQQILGQGPKLLIQFQNNGVVDDSQLPKDRFSAERLKGVDSTLKIQPAKLEDSAVYLCASSSPSGGVSYEQYFGPGTRLTVT.

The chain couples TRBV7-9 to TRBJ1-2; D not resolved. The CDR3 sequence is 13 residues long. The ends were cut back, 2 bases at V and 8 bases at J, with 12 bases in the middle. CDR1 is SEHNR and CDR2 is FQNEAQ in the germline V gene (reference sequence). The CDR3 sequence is CASSLQAGEGYTF. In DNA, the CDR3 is TGTGCCAGCAGCTTACAAGCCGGGGAAGGCTACACCTTC.

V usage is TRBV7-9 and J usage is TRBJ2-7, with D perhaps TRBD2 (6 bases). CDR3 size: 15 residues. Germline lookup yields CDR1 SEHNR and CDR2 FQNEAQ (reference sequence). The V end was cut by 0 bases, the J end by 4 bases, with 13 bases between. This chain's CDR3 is CASSLAGRGLYEQYF. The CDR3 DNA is TGTGCCAGCAGCTTAGCTGGCCGGGGGTTGTACGAGCAGTACTTC. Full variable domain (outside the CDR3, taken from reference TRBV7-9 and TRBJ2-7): DTGVSQNPRHKITKRGQNVTFRCDPISEHNRLYWYRQTLGQGPEFLTYFQNEAQLEKSRLLSDRFSAERPKGSFSTLEIQRTEQGDSAMYLCASSLAGRGLYEQYFGPGTRLTVT.

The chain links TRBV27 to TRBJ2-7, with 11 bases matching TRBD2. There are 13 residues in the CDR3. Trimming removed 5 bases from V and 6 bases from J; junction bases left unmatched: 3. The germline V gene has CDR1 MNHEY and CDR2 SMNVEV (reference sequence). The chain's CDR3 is CASSDLAGGEQYF. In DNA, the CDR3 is TGTGCCAGCAGTGACCTAGCGGGAGGCGAGCAGTACTTC.

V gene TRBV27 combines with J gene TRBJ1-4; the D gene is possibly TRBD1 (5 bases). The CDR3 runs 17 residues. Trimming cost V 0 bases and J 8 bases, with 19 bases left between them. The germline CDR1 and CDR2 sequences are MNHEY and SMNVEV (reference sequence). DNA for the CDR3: TGTGCCAGCAGTTTATCGAGCGGGTCCCCTTGGGGGGAAAAACTGTTTTTT. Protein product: CASSLSSGSPWGEKLFF. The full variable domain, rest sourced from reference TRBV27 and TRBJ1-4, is EAQVTQNPRYLITVTGKKLTVTCSQNMNHEYMSWYRQDPGLGLRQIYYSMNVEVTDKGDVPEGYKVSRKEKRNFPLILESPSPNQTSLYFCASSLSSGSPWGEKLFFGSGTQLSVL.